The 8 T cell receptor beta chains below come from one sample, sequenced in a study of blood T cells in healthy people across ages (dated by TCRdb to between 2014 and 2017). Receptors were amplified or captured by 5' RACE. Sequencing was carried out with an Illumina HiSeq 2500. The second PCR ran for about 6 to 12 cycles and used a J-beta primer mix along with a sample-barcoded 5' primer. TCRdb redid the processing of the public reads, applying fastp at Q25 and MiXCR, and retained in-frame beta chains. Identical CDR3 proteins give one entry, which carries the most common genes and DNA. The sample has approximately 800,000 distinct CDR3 sequences on record, 20% to 25% of them singletons. The ten largest account for roughly 3.8% of the sample. This same sample was also taken into another study, of T cells of mothers and their children.

Sequences were obtained from blood. Every receptor here comes from a boy between 10 and 17 years old in good health.

The chain uses TRBV29-1 and TRBJ2-1; weak D call: TRBD2 (5 bases). The germline V gene has CDR1 SQVTM and CDR2 ANQGSEA. V lost 0 bases to trimming and J lost 6 bases, with 15 bases between them. The CDR3 spans 15 residues. CDR3 protein: CSVEDQEGWFNEQFF. The CDR3 bases are TGCAGCGTTGAAGATCAAGAGGGATGGTTCAATGAGCAGTTCTTC.

There are a few counts of this clonotype. This chain connects TRBV15 to TRBJ2-4, with D perhaps matching TRBD2 (6 bases). This CDR3 has 17 amino acids. The V gene lost 0 bases and the J gene lost 6 bases, with 18 bases spanning the gap. Germline V gene sequence: CDR1 LNHNV, CDR2 YYDKDF (reference sequence). The CDR3 DNA follows: TGTGCCACCAGCAGAGAGTTTAAAACGGGAGTGGTAAACATTCAGTACTTC. This gives the protein CATSREFKTGVVNIQYF.

The chain has TRBV29-1 and TRBJ2-1; 8 bases are a match to TRBD1. With 5 bases clipped from V and 0 bases from J, the junction kept 3 bases outside the gene matches. The CDR3 covers 14 residues. Germline V gene data show CDR1 as SQVTM and CDR2 as ANQGSEA. The CDR3 nucleotides are TGCAGCGTTCGACAGGGGACCTCCTACAATGAGCAGTTCTTC. This sequence encodes CSVRQGTSYNEQFF.

This sequence joins TRBV7-2 and TRBJ2-5; D is ambiguous. The CDR3 totals 14 residues. From germline, CDR1 is SGHTA and CDR2 FQGNSA. Trimming removed 1 base at V and 5 bases at J, with 11 bases between. CDR3 DNA: TGTGCCAGCAGCTTAGGGTCTGGGTTGGAGACCCAGTACTTC. This sequence encodes CASSLGSGLETQYF.

The rearrangement uses TRBV6-1 and TRBJ2-6, with 7 positions matching TRBD1. With V trimmed by 7 bases and J by 2 bases, 5 bases remained unmatched. Germline V CDR1 and CDR2: MNHNS, SASEGT. The CDR3 contains 15 residues. The CDR3 DNA sequence: TGTGCCAGCACAACAGGGGACCCTGGGGCCAACGTCCTGACTTTC. Translating gives CASTTGDPGANVLTF.

This clonotype was seen just once. The chain carries TRBV20-1 and TRBJ1-5, with 8 nucleotides matching TRBD1. The V segment lost 2 bases and the J segment 6 bases; nucleotides outside the gene matches: 9. This CDR3 has 15 amino acids. Germline V CDR1 and CDR2: DFQATT, SNEGSKA (reference sequence). Here the CDR3 DNA reads TGCAGTGCTAGACAACCCACAGGGGGGCGTCAGCCCCAGCATTTT. Translated, it gives CSARQPTGGRQPQHF.

Points on this clonotype: The junction shows a germline mismatch at one end, possibly a read error. J is TRBJ2-1 and V is TRBV6-5, with 8 positions matching TRBD2. This CDR3 region has 15 residues. Germline-derived CDR1 and CDR2 are MNHEY and SVGAGI. This CDR3 is CASSRGTSSVDEQLF. In DNA form, the CDR3 reads TGTGCCAGCAGCCGTGGGACTAGTTCTGTCGATGAGCAGCTCTTC.

This chain links TRBV24-1 with TRBJ2-3; TRBD2 might be the D (6 bases). Germline CDR1 is KGHDR and CDR2 is SFDVKD. This CDR3 spans 12 amino acids. V was shortened by 9 bases and J by 6 bases, with 12 bases between the two germline ends. The CDR3 here is CATSSGVDTQYF. As DNA, the CDR3 is TGTGCCACCTCGTCGGGGGTTGATACGCAGTATTTT.